The rows below give T cell receptor beta chains drawn from one sample of a study of spatial heterogeneity in lung cancer. TCRdb ran MiXCR on the 5' RACE reads and lists one entry per CDR3 protein. The table has approximately 100,000 distinct CDR3 sequences, roughly a fifth seen once; the top ten hold roughly 22%. This sample comprised PBMCs, obtained at follow-up. Every receptor here comes from a male donor with early-stage non-small cell lung cancer. CDR3s include the opening cysteine and the closing phenylalanine or tryptophan. Fields, in order: clone size, D gene, J gene, V gene, CDR3 DNA, CDR3 protein. The D gene is left open where the match is weak. Clone size is shown for a subset of rows, as once, few, many or a class of expanded clone.

>many|TRBD1|TRBJ1-2|TRBV27
TGTGCCAGCAGTTTCTCCTCAGGGGACAGGGAGCCCTATGGCTACACCTTC
CASSFSSGDREPYGYTF
>NA|NA|TRBJ2-4|TRBV14
TGTGCCAGCAGCCGCTATGCCGGGAACAAAAACATTCAGTACTTC
CASSRYAGNKNIQYF
>NA|NA|TRBJ1-5|TRBV4-1
TGCGCCAGCAGCCAAGAGAGGGGGAATCAGCCCCAGCATTTT
CASSQERGNQPQHF
>NA|NA|TRBJ2-7|TRBV6-1
TGTGCCAGCGAGCCGGGACACCTCTACGAGCAGTACTTC
CASEPGHLYEQYF
>few|NA|TRBJ2-6|TRBV20-1
TGCAGTGCTAGTTCCGGCTCTGGGGCCAACGTCCTGACTTTC
CSASSGSGANVLTF
>many|NA|TRBJ1-5|TRBV19
TGTGCCAGTAGTATAGTTACGGGGAATCAGCCCCAGCATTTT
CASSIVTGNQPQHF
>NA|TRBD2|TRBJ2-1|TRBV6-1
TGTGCCAGCAGTGAAAGACAGGGGACTAGCGGGTCCCGAACTTACAATGAGCAGTTCTTC
CASSERQGTSGSRTYNEQFF
>many|NA|TRBJ2-1|TRBV30
TGTGCCTGGAGTCCCACGGCGTACAATGAGCAGTTCTTC
CAWSPTAYNEQFF
>NA|NA|TRBJ2-3|TRBV3-1
TGTGCCAGCAGCCAAGAATTCAGCGAGAGGGGGGATACGCAGTATTTT
CASSQEFSERGDTQYF
>many|NA|TRBJ1-1|TRBV5-4
TGTGCCAGCAGCAGCCAGGCGGACACTGAAGCTTTCTTT
CASSSQADTEAFF
>few|TRBD2|TRBJ2-7|TRBV6-5
TGTGCCAGCAGTTACTCCCTAGCGGGAGGGGACTACGAGCAGTACTTC
CASSYSLAGGDYEQYF
>few|TRBD1|TRBJ2-5|TRBV28
TGTGCCAGCAGTTTAAACAGGGGGAAGTTAGAGACCCAGTACTTC
CASSLNRGKLETQYF